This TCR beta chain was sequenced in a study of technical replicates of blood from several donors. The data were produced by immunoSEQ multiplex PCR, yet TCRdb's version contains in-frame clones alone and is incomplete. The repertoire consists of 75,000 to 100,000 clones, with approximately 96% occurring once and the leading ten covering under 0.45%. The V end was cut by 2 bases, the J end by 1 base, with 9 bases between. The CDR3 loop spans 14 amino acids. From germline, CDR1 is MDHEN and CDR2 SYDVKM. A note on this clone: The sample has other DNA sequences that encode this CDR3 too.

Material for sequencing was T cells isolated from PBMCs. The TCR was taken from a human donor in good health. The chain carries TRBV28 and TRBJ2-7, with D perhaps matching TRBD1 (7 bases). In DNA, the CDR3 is TGTGCCAGCAGTTTACAGGGGGGATCCTACGAGCAGTACTTC. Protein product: CASSLQGGSYEQYF. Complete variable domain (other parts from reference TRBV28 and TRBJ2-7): DVKVTQSSRYLVKRTGEKVFLECVQDMDHENMFWYRQDPGLGLRLIYFSYDVKMKEKGDIPEGYSVSREKKERFSLILESASTNQTSMYLCASSLQGGSYEQYFGPGTRLTVT.